This T cell receptor (beta chain) was captured in a study of T cell repertoires in cytomegalovirus infection. Whole-study context: Matching HLA type, along with CMV infection, was indicated by public TCR beta signatures.

With regard to this clonotype: The antigen is undetermined.

A single record per CDR3 protein comes from TCRdb applying MiXCR to the reads. The profile shows about 320,000 distinct CDR3 sequences, more than 8% of them singletons. Germline V gene lookup returns CDR1 ENHRY and CDR2 SYGVKD. This CDR3 has 14 amino acids. V lost 5 bases and J 5 bases, leaving 13 bases between the germline ends. Study findings and constraints: In two of eight donors, the top clonotype was HLA-C-restricted CMV-specific. Summed public TCR beta family frequency identified CMV carriers bearing the relevant HLA.

This clonotype was obtained from a human donor in good health (CMV status not recorded). Some clones in this sample may be carry-over from other donors' samples. The sequencing input was PBMCs. V is TRBV10-3 and J is TRBJ2-1; D perhaps matches TRBD2 (6 bases). The CDR3 spells CAISLRGGDNEQFF. The CDR3 DNA reads as TGTGCCATCAGTCTTCGGGGAGGAGACAATGAGCAGTTCTTC.